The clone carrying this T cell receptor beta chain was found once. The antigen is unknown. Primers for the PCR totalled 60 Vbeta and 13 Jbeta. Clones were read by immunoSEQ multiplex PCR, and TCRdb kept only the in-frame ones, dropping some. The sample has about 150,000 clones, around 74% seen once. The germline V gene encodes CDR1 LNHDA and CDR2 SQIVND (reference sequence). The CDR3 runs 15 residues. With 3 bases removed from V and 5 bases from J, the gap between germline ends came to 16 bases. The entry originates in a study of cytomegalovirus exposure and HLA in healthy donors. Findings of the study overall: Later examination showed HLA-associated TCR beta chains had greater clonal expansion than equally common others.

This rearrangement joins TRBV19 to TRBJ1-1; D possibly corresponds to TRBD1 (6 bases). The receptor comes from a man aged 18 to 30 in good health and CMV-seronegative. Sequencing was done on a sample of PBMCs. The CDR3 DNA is TGTGCCAGTAGTATGGGGGGGCAGGGAAGGACTGAAGCTTTCTTT. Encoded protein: CASSMGGQGRTEAFF.